The present T cell receptor (beta chain) was sequenced within a study of T cells in localized non-small cell lung cancer. This clone is categorized as large (0.1 to 1%). The antigen is undetermined. The CDR3 covers 13 residues. Germline loops: CDR1 GTSNPN, CDR2 SVGIG (reference sequence). Trimming left V 2 bases short and J 0 bases short, with 7 bases between. Data came from immunoSEQ multiplex PCR; TCRdb stores just in-frame clones and leaves some out. This table has 2,000 or so clones, 22% appearing once. Notes on the study in general: Peak T cell clonality was found in uninvolved adjacent lung, exceeding tumor. Detection in adjacent lung was observed for a median 57 of the top 100 tumor clones. In the blood, greater T cell density corresponded to longer overall survival.

This clonotype originated in a man aged 35-69 years with stage II lung adenocarcinoma. The starting material was lung tumor tissue, obtained before any cancer treatment. The chain carries TRBV30 and TRBJ1-1; no definite D call. CDR3 coding DNA: TGTGCCTGGAGTATGGCGGTGAACACTGAAGCTTTCTTT. As protein: CAWSMAVNTEAFF.